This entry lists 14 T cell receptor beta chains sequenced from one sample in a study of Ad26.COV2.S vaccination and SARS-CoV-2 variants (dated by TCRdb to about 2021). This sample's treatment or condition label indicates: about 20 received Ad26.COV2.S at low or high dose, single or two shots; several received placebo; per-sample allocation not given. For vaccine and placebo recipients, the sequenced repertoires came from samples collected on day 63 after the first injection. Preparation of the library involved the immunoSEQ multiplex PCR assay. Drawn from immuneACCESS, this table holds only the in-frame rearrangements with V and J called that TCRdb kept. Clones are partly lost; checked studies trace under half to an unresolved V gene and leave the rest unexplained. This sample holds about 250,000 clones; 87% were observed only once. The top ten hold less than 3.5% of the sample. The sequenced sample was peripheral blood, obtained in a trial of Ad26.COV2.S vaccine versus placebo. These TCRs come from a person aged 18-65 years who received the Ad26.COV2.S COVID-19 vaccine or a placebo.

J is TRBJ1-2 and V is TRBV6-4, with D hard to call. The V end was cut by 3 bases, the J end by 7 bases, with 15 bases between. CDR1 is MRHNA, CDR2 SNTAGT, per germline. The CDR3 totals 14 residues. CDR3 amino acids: CASSESFPGGGYTF. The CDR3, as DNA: TGTGCCAGCAGTGAAAGTTTTCCTGGTGGTGGCTACACCTTC.

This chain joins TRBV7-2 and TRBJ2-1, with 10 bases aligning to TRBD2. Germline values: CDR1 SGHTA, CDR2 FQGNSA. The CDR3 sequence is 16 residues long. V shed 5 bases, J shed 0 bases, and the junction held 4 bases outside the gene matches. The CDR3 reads CASSRSGGSSYNEQFF. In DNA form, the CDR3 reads TGTGCCAGCAGCCGTAGCGGGGGGAGCTCCTACAATGAGCAGTTCTTC.

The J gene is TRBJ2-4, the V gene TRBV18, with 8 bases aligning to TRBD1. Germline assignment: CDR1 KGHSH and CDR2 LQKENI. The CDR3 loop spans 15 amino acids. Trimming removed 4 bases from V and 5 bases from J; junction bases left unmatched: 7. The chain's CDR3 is CASSLFDRGENIQYF. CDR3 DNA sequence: TGTGCCAGCTCACTTTTTGACAGGGGCGAAAACATTCAGTACTTC.

CDR3 loop: CASSLVPGSSYNEQFF. CDR3 DNA sequence: TGTGCCAGCAGCTTAGTCCCCGGGAGCTCCTACAATGAGCAGTTCTTC. J is TRBJ2-1 and V is TRBV11-2; TRBD2 is a possible D gene (6 bases). Deletions cut 1 base from V and 0 bases from J, with 10 bases between. In germline, CDR1 is SGHAT, CDR2 FQNNGV. The CDR3 is 16 amino acids.

DNA for the CDR3: TGCGCCAGCTCGCCAGGACTAGCGGGAGGCAATGAGCAGTTCTTC. Amino acids: CASSPGLAGGNEQFF. The chain carries TRBV10-1 and TRBJ2-1; 14 nucleotides agree with TRBD2. V was clipped by 8 bases and J by 6 bases; unmatched bases: 6. This CDR3 has 15 amino acids. The germline CDR1 and CDR2 sequences are WNHNN and SYGVQD (reference sequence).

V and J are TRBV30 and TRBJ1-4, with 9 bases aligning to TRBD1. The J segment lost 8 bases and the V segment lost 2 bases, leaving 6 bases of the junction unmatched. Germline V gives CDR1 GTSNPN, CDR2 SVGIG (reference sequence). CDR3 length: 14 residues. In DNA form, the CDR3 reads TGTGCCTGGAGTTTAGGACAGGGGCCCGAAAAACTGTTTTTT. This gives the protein CAWSLGQGPEKLFF.

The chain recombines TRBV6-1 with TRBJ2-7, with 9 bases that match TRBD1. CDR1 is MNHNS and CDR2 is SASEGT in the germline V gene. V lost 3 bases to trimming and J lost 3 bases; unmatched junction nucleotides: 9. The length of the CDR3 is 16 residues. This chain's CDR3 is CASSDKGTGNLYEQYF. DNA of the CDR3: TGTGCCAGCAGTGATAAGGGGACAGGGAATCTCTACGAGCAGTACTTC.

Written as DNA, the CDR3 is TGTGCCAGCAGTGCCATCGGGAGCGGGAGTAAGAATGAGCAGTTCTTC. It is translated as CASSAIGSGSKNEQFF. V and J are TRBV25-1 and TRBJ2-1, with 8 positions matching TRBD2. The CDR3 consists of 16 residues. CDR1 MGHDK and CDR2 SYGVNS come from the germline V gene. J lost 7 bases, V lost 4 bases, and 12 bases had no gene match.

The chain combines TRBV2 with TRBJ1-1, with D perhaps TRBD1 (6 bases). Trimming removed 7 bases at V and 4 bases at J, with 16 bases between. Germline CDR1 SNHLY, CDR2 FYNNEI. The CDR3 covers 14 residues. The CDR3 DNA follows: TGTGCCAGCACCTCCACCCAGGGGTTCACTGAAGCTTTCTTT. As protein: CASTSTQGFTEAFF. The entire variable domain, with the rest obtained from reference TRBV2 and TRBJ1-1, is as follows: EPEVTQTPSHQVTQMGQEVILRCVPISNHLYFYWYRQILGQKVEFLVSFYNNEISEKSEIFDDQFSVERPDGSNFTLKIRSTKLEDSAMYFCASTSTQGFTEAFFGQGTRLTVV.

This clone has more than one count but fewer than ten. CDR3 protein: CASSRGLGTENTEAFF. For the CDR3, the DNA is TGTGCCAGCAGCCGCGGGCTGGGGACAGAGAACACTGAAGCTTTCTTT. V gene TRBV6-6 combines with J gene TRBJ1-1; TRBD1 matches at 7 bases. CDR3 length: 16 residues. Germline V gene lookup returns CDR1 MNHNY and CDR2 SVGAGI (reference sequence). V lost 6 bases, J lost 1 base, and 11 bases stayed unmatched.

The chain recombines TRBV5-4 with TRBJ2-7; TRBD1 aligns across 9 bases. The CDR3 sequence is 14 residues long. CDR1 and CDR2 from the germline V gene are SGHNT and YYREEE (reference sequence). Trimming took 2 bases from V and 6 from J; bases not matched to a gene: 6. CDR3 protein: CASSFPGQGGEQYF. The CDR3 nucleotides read TGTGCCAGCAGCTTTCCGGGACAGGGAGGCGAGCAGTACTTC.

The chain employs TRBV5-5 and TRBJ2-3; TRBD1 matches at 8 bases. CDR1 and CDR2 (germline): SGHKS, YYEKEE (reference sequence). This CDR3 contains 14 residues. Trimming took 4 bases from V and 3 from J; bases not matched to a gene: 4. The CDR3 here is CASSATGVTDTQYF. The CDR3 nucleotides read TGTGCCAGCAGCGCGACAGGGGTAACAGATACGCAGTATTTT.

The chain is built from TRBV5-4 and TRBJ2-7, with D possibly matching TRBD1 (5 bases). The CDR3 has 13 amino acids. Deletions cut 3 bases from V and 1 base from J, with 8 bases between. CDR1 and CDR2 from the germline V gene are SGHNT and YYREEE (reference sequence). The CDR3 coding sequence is TGTGCCAGCAGCTCAAGACAGTCCTACGAGCAGTACTTC. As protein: CASSSRQSYEQYF.

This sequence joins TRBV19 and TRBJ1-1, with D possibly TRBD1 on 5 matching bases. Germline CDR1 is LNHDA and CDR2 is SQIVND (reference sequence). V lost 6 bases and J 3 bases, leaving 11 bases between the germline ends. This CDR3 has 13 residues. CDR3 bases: TGTGCCAGTAGCCTCACGACAGACACTGAAGCTTTCTTT. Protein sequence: CASSLTTDTEAFF.